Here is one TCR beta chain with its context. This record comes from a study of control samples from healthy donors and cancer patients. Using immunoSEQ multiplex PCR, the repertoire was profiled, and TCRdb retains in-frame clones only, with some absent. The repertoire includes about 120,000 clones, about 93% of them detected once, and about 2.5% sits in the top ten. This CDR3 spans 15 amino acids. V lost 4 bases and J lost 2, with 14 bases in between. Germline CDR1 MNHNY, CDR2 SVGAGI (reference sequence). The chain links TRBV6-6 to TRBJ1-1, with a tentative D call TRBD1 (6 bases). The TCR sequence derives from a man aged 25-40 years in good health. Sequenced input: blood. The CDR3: CASSFRQAGNTEAFF. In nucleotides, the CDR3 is TGTGCCAGCAGTTTCCGACAGGCGGGTAACACTGAAGCTTTCTTT.